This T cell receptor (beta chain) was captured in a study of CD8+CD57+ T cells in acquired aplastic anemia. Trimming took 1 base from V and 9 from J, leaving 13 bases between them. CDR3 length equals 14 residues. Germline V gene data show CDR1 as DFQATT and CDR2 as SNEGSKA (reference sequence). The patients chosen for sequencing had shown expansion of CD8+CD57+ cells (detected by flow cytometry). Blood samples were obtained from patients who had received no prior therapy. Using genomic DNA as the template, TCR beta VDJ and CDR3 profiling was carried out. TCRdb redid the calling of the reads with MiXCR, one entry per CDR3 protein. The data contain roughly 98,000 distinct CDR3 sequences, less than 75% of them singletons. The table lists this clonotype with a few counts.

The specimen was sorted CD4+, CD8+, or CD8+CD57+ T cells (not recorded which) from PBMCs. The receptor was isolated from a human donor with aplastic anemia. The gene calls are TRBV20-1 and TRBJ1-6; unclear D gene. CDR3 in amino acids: CSARGGESTSPLHF. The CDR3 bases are TGCAGTGCTAGAGGTGGAGAATCAACTTCACCCCTCCACTTT.